This T cell receptor beta chain was recovered during a study of vaccination and CD4 T cells after COVID-19. About the research overall: Six males and four females, two of them Hispanic, were enrolled as convalescents. Collection of post-COVID samples occurred a median around 94 days after diagnosis, spanning a range of 35 to 161.

There are 15 residues in the CDR3. Germline V lookup: CDR1 MNHNS, CDR2 SASEGT. V was pared by 4 bases and J by 3 bases, with 6 bases of the junction left unmatched. Study-wide results and limits: Median numbers of SARS-CoV-2-reactive clonotypes increased from around 20 to 38 (not a significant change). Looking at convalescent patients, a median around 89% of reactive clones were present only post-vaccination.

On this clonotype: Its antigen is unidentified.

TCRdb redid the calling of the PCR reads with MiXCR, one entry per CDR3 protein. The table records about 15,000 distinct CDR3 sequences, 69% of them present only once. The chain combines TRBV6-1 with TRBJ1-5; TRBD1 aligns across 7 bases. The clonotype was recovered from a human donor who had recovered from COVID-19. The sample in question was CD4+ T cells from blood, obtained after SARS-CoV-2 vaccination. The CDR3 DNA reads TGTGCCAGCAGTGCAGCAGGGGGGTCCAATCAGCCCCAGCATTTT. Its protein product is CASSAAGGSNQPQHF.